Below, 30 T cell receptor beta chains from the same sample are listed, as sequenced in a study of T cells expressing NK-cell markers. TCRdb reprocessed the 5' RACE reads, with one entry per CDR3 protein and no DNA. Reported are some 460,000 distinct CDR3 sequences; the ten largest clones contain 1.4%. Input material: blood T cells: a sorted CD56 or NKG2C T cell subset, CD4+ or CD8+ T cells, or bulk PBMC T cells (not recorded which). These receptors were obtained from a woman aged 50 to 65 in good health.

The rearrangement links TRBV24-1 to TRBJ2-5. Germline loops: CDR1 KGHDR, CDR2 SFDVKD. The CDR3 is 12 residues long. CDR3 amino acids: CATSDPQETQYF.

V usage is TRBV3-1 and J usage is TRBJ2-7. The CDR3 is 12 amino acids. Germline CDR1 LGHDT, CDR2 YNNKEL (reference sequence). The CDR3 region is CASSQPSDEQYF.

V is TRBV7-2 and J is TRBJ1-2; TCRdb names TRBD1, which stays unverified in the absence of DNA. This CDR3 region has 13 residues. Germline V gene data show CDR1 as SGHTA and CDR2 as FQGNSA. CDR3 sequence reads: CASSRIRQTGWTF.

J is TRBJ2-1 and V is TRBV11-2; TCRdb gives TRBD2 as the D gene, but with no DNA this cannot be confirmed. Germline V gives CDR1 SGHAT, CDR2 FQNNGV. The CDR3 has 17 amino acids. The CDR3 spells CASRIGTSGLSYNEQFF.

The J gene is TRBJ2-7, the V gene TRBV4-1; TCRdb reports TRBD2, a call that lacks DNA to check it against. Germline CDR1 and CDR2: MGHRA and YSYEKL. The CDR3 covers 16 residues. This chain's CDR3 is CASSQVLGFSSYEQYF.

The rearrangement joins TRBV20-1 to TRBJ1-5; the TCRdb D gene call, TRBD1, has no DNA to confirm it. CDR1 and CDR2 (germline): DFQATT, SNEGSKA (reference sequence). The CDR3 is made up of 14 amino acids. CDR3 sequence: CSAIITGGGQPQHF.

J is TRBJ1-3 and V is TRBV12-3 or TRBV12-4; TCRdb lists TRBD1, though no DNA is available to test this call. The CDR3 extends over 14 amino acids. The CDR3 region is CATDRLPSGNTIYF.

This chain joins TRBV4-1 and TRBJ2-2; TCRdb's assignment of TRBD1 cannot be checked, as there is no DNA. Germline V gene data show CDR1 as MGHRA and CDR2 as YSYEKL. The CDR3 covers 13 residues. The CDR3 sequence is CASSQYRGGELFF.

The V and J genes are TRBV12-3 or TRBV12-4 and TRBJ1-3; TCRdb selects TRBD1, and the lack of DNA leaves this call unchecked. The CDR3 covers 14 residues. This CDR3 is CASTDRSGGNTIYF.

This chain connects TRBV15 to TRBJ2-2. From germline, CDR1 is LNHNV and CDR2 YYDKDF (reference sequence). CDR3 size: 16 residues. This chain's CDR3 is CATSRPTLTNTGELFF.

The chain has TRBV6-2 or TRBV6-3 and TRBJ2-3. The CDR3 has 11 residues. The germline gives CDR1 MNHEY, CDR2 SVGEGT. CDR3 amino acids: CASTWLDTQYF.

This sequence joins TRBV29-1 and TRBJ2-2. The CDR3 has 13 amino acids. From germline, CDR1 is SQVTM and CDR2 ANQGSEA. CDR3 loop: CSPKGRSTGELFF.

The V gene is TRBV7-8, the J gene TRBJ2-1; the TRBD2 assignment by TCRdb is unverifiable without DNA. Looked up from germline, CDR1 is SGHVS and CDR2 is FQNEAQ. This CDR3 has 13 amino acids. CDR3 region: CASSPIGRGEQFF.

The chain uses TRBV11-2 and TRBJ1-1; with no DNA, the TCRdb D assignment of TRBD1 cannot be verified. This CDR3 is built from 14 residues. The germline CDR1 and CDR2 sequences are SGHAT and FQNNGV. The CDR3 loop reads CASSETRTVSEAFF.

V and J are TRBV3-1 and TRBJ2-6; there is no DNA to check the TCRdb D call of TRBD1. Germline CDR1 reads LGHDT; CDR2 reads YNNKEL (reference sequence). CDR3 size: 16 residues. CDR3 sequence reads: CASSQGRASGANVLTF. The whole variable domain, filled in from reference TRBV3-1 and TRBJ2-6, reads DTAVSQTPKYLVTQMGNDKSIKCEQNLGHDTMYWYKQDSKKFLKIMFSYNNKELIINETVPNRFSPKSPDKAHLNLHINSLELGDSAVYFCASSQGRASGANVLTFGAGSRLTVL.

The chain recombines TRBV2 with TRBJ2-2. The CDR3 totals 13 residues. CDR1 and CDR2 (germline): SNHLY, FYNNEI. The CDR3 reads CASRGQFFGELFF.

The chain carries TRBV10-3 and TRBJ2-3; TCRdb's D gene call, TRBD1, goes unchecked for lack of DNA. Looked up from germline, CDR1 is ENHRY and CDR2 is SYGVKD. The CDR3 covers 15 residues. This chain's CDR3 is CAISELQGGTDTQYF.

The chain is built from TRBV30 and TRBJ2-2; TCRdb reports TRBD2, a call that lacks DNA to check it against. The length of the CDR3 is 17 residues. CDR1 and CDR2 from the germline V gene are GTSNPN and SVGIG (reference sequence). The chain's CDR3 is CAWSVFLAGVRTGELFF. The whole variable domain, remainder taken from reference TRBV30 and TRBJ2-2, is SQTIHQWPATLVQPVGSPLSLECTVEGTSNPNLYWYRQAAGRGLQLLFYSVGIGQISSEVPQNLSASRPQDRQFILSSKKLLLSDSGFYLCAWSVFLAGVRTGELFFGEGSRLTVL.

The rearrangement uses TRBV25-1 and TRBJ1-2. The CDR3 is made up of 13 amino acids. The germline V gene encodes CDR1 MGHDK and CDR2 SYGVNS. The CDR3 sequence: CASRNREGDGYTF.

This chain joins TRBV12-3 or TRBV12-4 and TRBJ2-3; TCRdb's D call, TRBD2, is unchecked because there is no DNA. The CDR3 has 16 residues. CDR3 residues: CASRERLAGVTDTQYF.

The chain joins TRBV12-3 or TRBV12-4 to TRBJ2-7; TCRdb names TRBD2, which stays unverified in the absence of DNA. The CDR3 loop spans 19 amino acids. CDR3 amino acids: CASSFGMAGGTRYGYEQYF.

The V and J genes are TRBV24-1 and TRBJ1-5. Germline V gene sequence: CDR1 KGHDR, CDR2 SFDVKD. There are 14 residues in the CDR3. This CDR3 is CATSDVSFGQPQHF.

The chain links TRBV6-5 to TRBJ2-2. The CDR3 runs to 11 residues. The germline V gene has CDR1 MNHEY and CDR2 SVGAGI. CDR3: CASSYVGELFF.

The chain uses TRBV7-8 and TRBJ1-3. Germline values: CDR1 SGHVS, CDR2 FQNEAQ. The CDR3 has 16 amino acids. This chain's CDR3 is CASSFSRGNSGNTIYF.

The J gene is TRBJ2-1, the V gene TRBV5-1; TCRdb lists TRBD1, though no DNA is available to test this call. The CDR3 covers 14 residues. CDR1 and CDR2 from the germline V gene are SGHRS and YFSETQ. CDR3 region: CASSLRTGGNEQFF.

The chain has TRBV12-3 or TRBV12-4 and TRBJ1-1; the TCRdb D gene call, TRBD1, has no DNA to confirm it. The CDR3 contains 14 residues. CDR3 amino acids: CATLYQGVNTEAFF.

CDR3 sequence: CASSQPGLAEYEQYF. The chain couples TRBV12-3 or TRBV12-4 to TRBJ2-7; the TCRdb D gene call, TRBD2, has no DNA to confirm it. The CDR3 runs 15 residues.

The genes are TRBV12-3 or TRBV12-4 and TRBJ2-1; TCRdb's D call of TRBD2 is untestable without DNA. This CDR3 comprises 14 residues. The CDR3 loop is CASTPLLAGAEQFF.

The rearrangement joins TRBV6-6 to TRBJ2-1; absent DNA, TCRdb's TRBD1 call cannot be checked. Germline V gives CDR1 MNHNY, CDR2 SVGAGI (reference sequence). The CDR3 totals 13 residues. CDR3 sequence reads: CASRQDKPGEQFF.

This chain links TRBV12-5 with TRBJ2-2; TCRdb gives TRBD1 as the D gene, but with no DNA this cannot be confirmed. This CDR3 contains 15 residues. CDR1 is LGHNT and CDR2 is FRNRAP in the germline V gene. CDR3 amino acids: CASGRGESFTGELFF.